What follows are 20 T cell receptor beta chains derived from one specimen sequenced in a study of blood T cell repertoires in COVID-19. Repertoires were generated with immunoSEQ multiplex PCR, while TCRdb's copy carries only in-frame clones and drops some. Here the sample spans some 170,000 clones, about 86% being singletons. Material: peripheral blood. The receptors were sampled from an elderly woman with acute or convalescent COVID-19.

This clone was recorded once. V and J are TRBV15 and TRBJ1-2; D is perhaps TRBD1 (6 bases). This CDR3 is 15 amino acids long. Germline V gene sequence: CDR1 LNHNV, CDR2 YYDKDF (reference sequence). The V and J ends lost 1 base and 2 bases respectively, with 11 bases between them. The CDR3: CATSRGQAGNYGYTF. DNA of the CDR3: TGTGCCACCAGCAGAGGACAGGCAGGGAACTATGGCTACACCTTC.

This clone appeared a few times. The chain joins TRBV30 to TRBJ1-6, with 7 positions matching TRBD1. The CDR3 consists of 14 residues. V lost 3 bases and J lost 7; bases outside the gene matches: 6. The germline V gene has CDR1 GTSNPN and CDR2 SVGIG (reference sequence). CDR3 nucleotide sequence: TGTGCCTGGAGACAGGGGACGAAGAATTCACCCCTCCACTTT. It codes for CAWRQGTKNSPLHF.

The V and J genes are TRBV29-1 and TRBJ1-1, with TRBD1 matching 9 bases. Per germline, CDR1 SQVTM and CDR2 ANQGSEA. With 6 bases clipped from V and 0 bases from J, the junction kept 5 bases outside the gene matches. The CDR3 sequence is 14 residues long. CDR3 sequence reads: CSVAYRGLNTEAFF. Here the CDR3 DNA reads TGCAGCGTCGCCTACAGGGGGCTGAACACTGAAGCTTTCTTT.

The rearrangement uses TRBV28 and TRBJ2-7; 9 nucleotides line up with TRBD1. Germline CDR1 is MDHEN and CDR2 is SYDVKM. This CDR3 contains 14 residues. V gave up 7 bases and J gave up 3 bases; unmatched junction bases: 7. The CDR3 region is CASTPSGQGYEQYF. The CDR3 bases are TGTGCCAGCACCCCGTCGGGACAGGGCTACGAGCAGTACTTC. Full variable domain (outside the CDR3, taken from reference TRBV28 and TRBJ2-7): DVKVTQSSRYLVKRTGEKVFLECVQDMDHENMFWYRQDPGLGLRLIYFSYDVKMKEKGDIPEGYSVSREKKERFSLILESASTNQTSMYLCASTPSGQGYEQYFGPGTRLTVT.

V is TRBV6-4 and J is TRBJ2-1; a possible D gene is TRBD1 (5 bases). CDR3 length: 13 residues. V was pared by 5 bases and J by 4 bases, with 9 bases between. Germline values: CDR1 MRHNA, CDR2 SNTAGT. CDR3 loop: CASSIDSYNEQFF. In DNA, the CDR3 is TGTGCCAGCAGTATCGACAGTTACAATGAGCAGTTCTTC.

This clone was recorded a few times. The genes are TRBV7-2 and TRBJ1-1; 8 positions match TRBD1. The V and J ends lost 4 bases and 9 bases, in that order; junction bases with no gene match: 4. Germline V CDR1 and CDR2: SGHTA, FQGNSA. The CDR3 is 12 residues long. CDR3 residues: CASSSDRGKAFF. CDR3 nucleotides: TGTGCCAGCAGCTCCGACAGGGGCAAAGCTTTCTTT.

This clone was seen a few times. The V gene is TRBV5-1, the J gene TRBJ1-4; weak D call: TRBD1 (6 bases). V was shortened by 4 bases and J by 5 bases, with 15 bases between the two germline ends. The CDR3 runs to 15 residues. CDR1 SGHRS and CDR2 YFSETQ come from the germline V gene. CDR3 bases: TGCGCCAGCAGCCTAGGATCTGGGGGCAATGAAAAACTGTTTTTT. It is translated as CASSLGSGGNEKLFF.

This sequence joins TRBV6-5 and TRBJ2-7, with 9 bases lining up with TRBD1. Looked up from germline, CDR1 is MNHEY and CDR2 is SVGAGI. The CDR3 spans 14 residues. V was clipped by 4 bases and J by 4 bases; unmatched bases: 5. CDR3 bases: TGTGCCAGCAGTTCCTCCGGGACAGGGTACGAGCAGTACTTC. It yields the protein CASSSSGTGYEQYF.

The chain is built from TRBV28 and TRBJ2-1, with TRBD1 matching 10 bases. There are 15 residues in the CDR3. J gave up 5 bases and V 8 bases, and 9 bases lay outside the gene matches. The germline V gene has CDR1 MDHEN and CDR2 SYDVKM. CDR3 nucleotides: TGTGCCAGCTTTGGGGCCGGACAGGGGGACAATGAGCAGTTCTTC. It translates to CASFGAGQGDNEQFF.

The chain carries TRBV30 and TRBJ1-2; the match to TRBD1 covers 10 bases. Germline V gives CDR1 GTSNPN, CDR2 SVGIG (reference sequence). J gave up 4 bases and V 5 bases, and 7 bases lay outside the gene matches. This CDR3 is 14 amino acids long. This CDR3 is CAWEGTGALYGYTF. The CDR3 coding sequence is TGTGCCTGGGAGGGGACAGGGGCCCTCTATGGCTACACCTTC.

This clone was observed a few times. J is TRBJ2-5 and V is TRBV7-2; possible D gene TRBD2, 5 bases. Trimming left V 5 bases short and J 6 bases short, with 22 bases between. The CDR3 has 16 residues. CDR1 and CDR2 (germline): SGHTA, FQGNSA. CDR3 in amino acids: CASSKGAAGIRQTQYF. As DNA, the CDR3 is TGTGCCAGCAGCAAGGGCGCGGCGGGTATTAGACAGACCCAGTACTTC.

This clone was counted only a few times. The chain employs TRBV2 and TRBJ2-5; possible D gene TRBD2, 6 bases. CDR1 SNHLY and CDR2 FYNNEI come from the germline V gene. The CDR3 has 16 amino acids. The germline V and J ends were trimmed by 4 bases and 1 base, with 16 bases remaining between them. The CDR3 nucleotides read TGTGCCAGCAGTGGGAGGGCCTTAACTGTCCAAGAGACCCAGTACTTC. Encoded protein: CASSGRALTVQETQYF. Together with reference TRBV2 and TRBJ2-5, the CDR3 gives the full variable domain: EPEVTQTPSHQVTQMGQEVILRCVPISNHLYFYWYRQILGQKVEFLVSFYNNEISEKSEIFDDQFSVERPDGSNFTLKIRSTKLEDSAMYFCASSGRALTVQETQYFGPGTRLLVL.

The chain carries TRBV27 and TRBJ2-7; 12 nucleotides line up with TRBD2. Germline V CDR1 and CDR2: MNHEY, SMNVEV (reference sequence). The junction had 4 bases not matched to a gene; V was cut back by 5 bases and J by 2 bases. CDR3 size: 15 residues. The CDR3 region is CASSPTSGGTYEQYF. The CDR3 DNA reads as TGTGCCAGCAGTCCGACTAGCGGGGGTACCTACGAGCAGTACTTC.

The CDR3 sequence is CSARSGGDNEQFF. DNA for the CDR3: TGCAGCGCTCGTAGCGGGGGGGACAATGAGCAGTTCTTC. The rearrangement links TRBV29-1 to TRBJ2-1, with 11 bases that match TRBD2. Trimming cost V 7 bases and J 5 bases; bases outside gene matches: 4. The length of the CDR3 is 13 residues. The germline V gene encodes CDR1 SQVTM and CDR2 ANQGSEA.

This chain links TRBV28 with TRBJ2-7; 10 bases agree with TRBD2. The germline gives CDR1 MDHEN, CDR2 SYDVKM. The CDR3 is made up of 11 amino acids. Germline trimming cut 4 bases from V and 13 bases from J; bases unmatched to any gene: 4. The CDR3 sequence is CASSSGLARYF. The CDR3, as DNA: TGTGCCAGCAGTTCGGGACTAGCGCGCTACTTC.

The V gene is TRBV5-1, the J gene TRBJ2-1; the D gene is possibly TRBD2 (6 bases). Germline V gene lookup returns CDR1 SGHRS and CDR2 YFSETQ. Trimming shortened V by 4 bases and J by 5 bases, and 22 bases separated the two germline ends. This CDR3 spans 17 amino acids. CDR3 nucleotide sequence: TGCGCCAGCAGCGGCGGCTCCGGGGGAGTTCACGACAATGAGCAGTTCTTC. This codes for CASSGGSGGVHDNEQFF.

The V gene is TRBV24-1, the J gene TRBJ1-5; D perhaps matches TRBD1 (5 bases). CDR1 and CDR2 (germline): KGHDR, SFDVKD. V was shortened by 5 bases and J by 6 bases, with 13 bases between the two germline ends. CDR3 length: 14 amino acids. Written as DNA, the CDR3 is TGTGCCACCAGTGGTTGGGGCGAAGGTCAGCCCCAGCATTTT. It specifies CATSGWGEGQPQHF.

The chain uses TRBV27 and TRBJ2-2, with 9 bases fitting TRBD2. Germline assignment: CDR1 MNHEY and CDR2 SMNVEV (reference sequence). With 7 bases clipped from V and 7 bases from J, the junction kept 10 bases outside the gene matches. The CDR3 has 15 residues. The CDR3 sequence: CASKWASGIGGELFF. DNA for the CDR3: TGTGCCAGCAAATGGGCTAGCGGGATAGGCGGGGAGCTGTTTTTT.

The rearrangement links TRBV7-9 to TRBJ2-1; D possibly corresponds to TRBD1 (5 bases). The CDR3 totals 14 residues. Germline V lookup: CDR1 SEHNR, CDR2 FQNEAQ (reference sequence). Trimming stripped 1 base from V and 7 bases from J, with 11 bases between. The CDR3 DNA follows: TGTGCCAGCAGCTTAGAATTGCCAGGGAATGAGCAGTTCTTC. It translates to CASSLELPGNEQFF.

The J gene is TRBJ2-7, the V gene TRBV29-1; 12 bases fit TRBD1. V gave up 7 bases and J gave up 5 bases; unmatched junction bases: 9. The CDR3 is 14 residues long. The V gene's germline CDR1 is SQVTM and CDR2 ANQGSEA. CDR3 DNA sequence: TGCAGCGCCCGGACCGGGACAGGGGGCCACGAGCAGTACTTC. Amino acids: CSARTGTGGHEQYF.